This TCR beta chain was documented in a study of identical twins. Study results and limitations: Insertions were reduced in abundant cord blood beta clonotypes but not in memory repertoires. The study found excess low generation probability among twin-shared out-of-frame alpha sequences.

About this clonotype itself: Its matching antigen is unknown.

Trimming took 0 bases from V and 6 from J; bases not matched to a gene: 13. The CDR3 extends over 17 amino acids. MiXCR, run by TCRdb on the 5' RACE reads, gives a single entry per CDR3 protein. This table holds some 730,000 distinct CDR3 sequences, 18% found once. This same sample was also part of a study on T cells expressing NK-cell markers. That report notes: The TCR beta repertoires were obtained from sorted CD3+CD56+NKG2C+, CD3+CD56+NKG2C- and CD3+CD56-NKG2C+ T cells.

The specimen sequenced was PBMCs. The origin of this receptor is a woman younger than 35 in good health. This sequence joins TRBV12-3 or TRBV12-4 and TRBJ1-2, with 7 bases fitting TRBD1. CDR3 residues: CASSLARDRPKFNGYTF. In nucleotides, the CDR3 is TGTGCCAGCAGTTTAGCCCGGGACAGACCTAAATTTAATGGCTACACCTTC.